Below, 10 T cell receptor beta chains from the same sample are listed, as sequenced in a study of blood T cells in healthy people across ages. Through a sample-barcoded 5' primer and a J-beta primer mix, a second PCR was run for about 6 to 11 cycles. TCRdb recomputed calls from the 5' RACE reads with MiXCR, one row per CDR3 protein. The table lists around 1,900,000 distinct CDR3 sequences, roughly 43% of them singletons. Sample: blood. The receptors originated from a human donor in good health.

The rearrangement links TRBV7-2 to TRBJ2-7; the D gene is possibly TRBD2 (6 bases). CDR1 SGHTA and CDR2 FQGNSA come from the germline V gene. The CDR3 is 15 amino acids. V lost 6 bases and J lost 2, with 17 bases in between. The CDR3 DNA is TGTGCCAGCAGTTCGACTAGTTGGAGCACCTACGAGCAGTACTTC. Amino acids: CASSSTSWSTYEQYF. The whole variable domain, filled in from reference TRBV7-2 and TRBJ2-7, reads GAGVSQSPSNKVTEKGKDVELRCDPISGHTALYWYRQSLGQGLEFLIYFQGNSAPDKSGLPSDRFSAERTGGSVSTLTIQRTQQEDSAVYLCASSSTSWSTYEQYFGPGTRLTVT.

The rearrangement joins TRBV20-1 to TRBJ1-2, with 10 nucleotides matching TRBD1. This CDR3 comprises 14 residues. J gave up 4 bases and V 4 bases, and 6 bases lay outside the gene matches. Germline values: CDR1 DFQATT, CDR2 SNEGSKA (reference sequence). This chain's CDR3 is CSAMSGQGIYGYTF. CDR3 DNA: TGCAGTGCTATGTCGGGACAGGGGATCTATGGCTACACCTTC.

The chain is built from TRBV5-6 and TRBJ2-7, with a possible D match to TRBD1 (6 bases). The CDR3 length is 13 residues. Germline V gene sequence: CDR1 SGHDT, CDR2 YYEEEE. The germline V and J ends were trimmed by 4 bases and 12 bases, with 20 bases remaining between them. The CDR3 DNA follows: TGTGCCAGCAGCGCCGGGACACCGAATATCCTGTACTTC. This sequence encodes CASSAGTPNILYF. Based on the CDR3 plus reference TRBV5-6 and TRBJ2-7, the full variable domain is DAGVTQSPTHLIKTRGQQVTLRCSPKSGHDTVSWYQQALGQGPQFIFQYYEEEERQRGNFPDRFSGHQFPNYSSELNVNALLLGDSALYLCASSAGTPNILYFGPGTRLTVT.

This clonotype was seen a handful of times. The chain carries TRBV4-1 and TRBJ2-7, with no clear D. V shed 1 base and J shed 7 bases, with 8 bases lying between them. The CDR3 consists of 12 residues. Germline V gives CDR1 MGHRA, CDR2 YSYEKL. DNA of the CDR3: TGCGCCAGCAGCCAAGTCCTTGAAGAGCAGTACTTC. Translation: CASSQVLEEQYF.

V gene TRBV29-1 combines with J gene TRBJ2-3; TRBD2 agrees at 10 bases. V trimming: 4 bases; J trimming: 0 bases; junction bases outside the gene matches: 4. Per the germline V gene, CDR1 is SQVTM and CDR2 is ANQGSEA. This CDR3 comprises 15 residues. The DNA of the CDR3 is TGCAGCGTTGGTACTAGCGGGGCTAGCACAGATACGCAGTATTTT. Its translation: CSVGTSGASTDTQYF.

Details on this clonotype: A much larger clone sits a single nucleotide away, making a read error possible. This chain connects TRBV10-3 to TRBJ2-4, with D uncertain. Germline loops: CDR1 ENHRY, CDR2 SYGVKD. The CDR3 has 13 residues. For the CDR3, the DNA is TGTGCCATCAGTGAGCCCCCAGGAAACACTCAGTACTTC. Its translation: CAISEPPGNTQYF.

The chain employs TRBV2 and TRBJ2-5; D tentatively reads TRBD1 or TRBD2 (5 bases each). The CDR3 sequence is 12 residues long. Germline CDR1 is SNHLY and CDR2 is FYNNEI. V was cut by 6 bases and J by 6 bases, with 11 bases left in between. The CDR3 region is CASSPGTQTQYF. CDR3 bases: TGTGCCAGCAGCCCAGGGACGCAGACCCAGTACTTC.

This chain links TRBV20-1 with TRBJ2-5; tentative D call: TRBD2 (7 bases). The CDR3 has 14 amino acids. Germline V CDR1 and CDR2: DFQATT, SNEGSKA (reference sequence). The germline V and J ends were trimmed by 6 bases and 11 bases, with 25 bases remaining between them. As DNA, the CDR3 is TGCAGTGCCACGCGGTTAGGGGGGGGATATGAGCAGTACTTC. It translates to CSATRLGGGYEQYF.

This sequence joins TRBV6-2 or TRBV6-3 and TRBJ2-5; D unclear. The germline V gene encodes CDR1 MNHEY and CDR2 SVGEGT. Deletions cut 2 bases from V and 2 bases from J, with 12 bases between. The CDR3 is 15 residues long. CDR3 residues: CASSYVWVKQETQYF. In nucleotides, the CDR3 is TGTGCCAGCAGTTACGTATGGGTCAAGCAAGAGACCCAGTACTTC.

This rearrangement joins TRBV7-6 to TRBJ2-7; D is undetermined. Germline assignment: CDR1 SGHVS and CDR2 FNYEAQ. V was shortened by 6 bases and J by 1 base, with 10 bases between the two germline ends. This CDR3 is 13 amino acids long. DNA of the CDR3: TGTGCCAGCAGTCTCATATTTTCCTACGAGCAGTACTTC. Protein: CASSLIFSYEQYF. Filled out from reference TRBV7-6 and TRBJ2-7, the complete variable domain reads GAGVSQSPRYKVTKRGQDVALRCDPISGHVSLYWYRQALGQGPEFLTYFNYEAQQDKSGLPNDRFSAERPEGSISTLTIQRTEQRDSAMYRCASSLIFSYEQYFGPGTRLTVT.